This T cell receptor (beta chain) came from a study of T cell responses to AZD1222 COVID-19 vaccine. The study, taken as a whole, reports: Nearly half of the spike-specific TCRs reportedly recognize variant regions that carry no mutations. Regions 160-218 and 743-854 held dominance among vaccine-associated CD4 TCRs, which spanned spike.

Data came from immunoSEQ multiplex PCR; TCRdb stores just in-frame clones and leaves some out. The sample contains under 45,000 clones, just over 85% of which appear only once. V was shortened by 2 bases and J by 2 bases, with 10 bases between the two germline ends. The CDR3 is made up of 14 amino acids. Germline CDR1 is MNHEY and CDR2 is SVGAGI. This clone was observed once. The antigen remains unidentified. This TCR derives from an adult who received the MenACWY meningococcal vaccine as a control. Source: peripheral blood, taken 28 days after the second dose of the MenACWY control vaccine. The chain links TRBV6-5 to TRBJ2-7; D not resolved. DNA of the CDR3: TGTGCCAGCAGTTACGACTCAGGAACCTACGAGCAGTACTTC. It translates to CASSYDSGTYEQYF.